This T cell receptor beta chain came from a study of CD8 T cells in ankylosing spondylitis. TCRdb re-called the 5' RACE reads through MiXCR, storing one row per CDR3 protein. Of nearly 250,000 distinct CDR3 sequences in the sample, more than 25% were seen once. Comments on this clonotype: Its antigen remains unidentified.

Overall study findings and caveats: A TCR beta motif of roughly 8 highly homologous variants appeared characteristic of ankylosing spondylitis blood.

This CDR3 spans 15 amino acids. V shed 0 bases and J shed 3 bases, with 8 bases lying between them. Germline V gives CDR1 MGHRA, CDR2 YSYEKL. The clonotype was recovered from a male donor with ankylosing spondylitis or in good health (not recorded which). Input material: blood, either unsorted or a sorted T cell fraction (not recorded which). The chain employs TRBV4-1 and TRBJ2-2; possibly TRBD1 for D (5 bases). CDR3 nucleotide sequence: TGCGCCAGCAGCCAAGATCAGGGTTACACCGGGGAGCTGTTTTTT. Translation: CASSQDQGYTGELFF.